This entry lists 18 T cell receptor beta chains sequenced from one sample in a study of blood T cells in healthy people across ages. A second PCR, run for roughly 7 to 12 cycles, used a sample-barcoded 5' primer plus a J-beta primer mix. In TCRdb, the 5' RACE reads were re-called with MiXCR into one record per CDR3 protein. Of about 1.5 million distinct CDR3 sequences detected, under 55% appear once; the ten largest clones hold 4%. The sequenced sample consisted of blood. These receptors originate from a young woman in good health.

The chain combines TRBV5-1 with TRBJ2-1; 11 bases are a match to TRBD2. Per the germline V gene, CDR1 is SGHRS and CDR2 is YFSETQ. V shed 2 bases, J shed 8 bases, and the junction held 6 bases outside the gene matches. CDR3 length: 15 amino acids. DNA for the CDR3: TGCGCCAGCAGCTTAACTAGCGGGAGTTCAGATGAGCAGTTCTTC. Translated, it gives CASSLTSGSSDEQFF. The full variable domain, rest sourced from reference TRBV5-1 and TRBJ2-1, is KAGVTQTPRYLIKTRGQQVTLSCSPISGHRSVSWYQQTPGQGLQFLFEYFSETQRNKGNFPGRFSGRQFSNSRSEMNVSTLELGDSALYLCASSLTSGSSDEQFFGPGTRLTVL.

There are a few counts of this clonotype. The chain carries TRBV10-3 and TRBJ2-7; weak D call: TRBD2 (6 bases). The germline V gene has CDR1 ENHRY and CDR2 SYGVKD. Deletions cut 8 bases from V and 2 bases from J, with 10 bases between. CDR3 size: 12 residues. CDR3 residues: CAIGGSTYEQYF. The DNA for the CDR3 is TGTGCCATCGGGGGGTCTACCTACGAGCAGTACTTC.

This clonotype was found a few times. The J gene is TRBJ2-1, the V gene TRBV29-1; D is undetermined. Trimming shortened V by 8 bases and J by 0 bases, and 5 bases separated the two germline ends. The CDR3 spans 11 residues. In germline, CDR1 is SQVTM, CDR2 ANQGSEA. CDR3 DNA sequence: TGCAGCTTTTACTCCTACAATGAGCAGTTCTTC. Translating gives CSFYSYNEQFF.

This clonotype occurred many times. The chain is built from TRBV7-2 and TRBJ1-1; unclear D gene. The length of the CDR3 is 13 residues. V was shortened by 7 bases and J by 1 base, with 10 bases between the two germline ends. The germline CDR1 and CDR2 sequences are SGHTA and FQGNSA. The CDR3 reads CASKQHKNTEAFF. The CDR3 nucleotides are TGTGCCAGCAAGCAGCACAAGAACACTGAAGCTTTCTTT.

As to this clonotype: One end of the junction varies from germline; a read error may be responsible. This CDR3 is CASSLVDSNNEQFF. The CDR3 DNA is TGTGCCAGCAGTTTAGTGGACTCCAACAATGAGCAGTTCTTC. This chain uses TRBV27 with TRBJ2-1, with D perhaps TRBD2 (5 bases). Germline loops: CDR1 MNHEY, CDR2 SMNVEV (reference sequence). The length of the CDR3 is 14 residues.

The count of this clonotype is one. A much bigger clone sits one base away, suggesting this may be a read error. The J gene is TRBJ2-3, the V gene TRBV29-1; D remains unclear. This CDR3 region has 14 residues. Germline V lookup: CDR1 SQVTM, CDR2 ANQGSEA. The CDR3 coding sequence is TGCAACTCCCCGCAAACTCTAAGCACAGATACGCAGTATTTT. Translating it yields CNSPQTLSTDTQYF.

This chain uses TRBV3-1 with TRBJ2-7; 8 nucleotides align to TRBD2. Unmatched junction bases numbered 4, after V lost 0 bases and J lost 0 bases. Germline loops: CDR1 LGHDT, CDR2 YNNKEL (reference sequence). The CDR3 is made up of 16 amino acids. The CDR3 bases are TGTGCCAGCAGCCAAGATCGACTAGCGACCTCCTACGAGCAGTACTTC. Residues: CASSQDRLATSYEQYF.

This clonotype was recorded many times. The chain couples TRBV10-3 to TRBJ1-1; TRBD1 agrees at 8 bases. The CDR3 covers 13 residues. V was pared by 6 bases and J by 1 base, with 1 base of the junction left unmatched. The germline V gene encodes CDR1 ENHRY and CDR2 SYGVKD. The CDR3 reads CAIRGTGNTEAFF. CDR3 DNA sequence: TGTGCCATCAGGGGGACAGGGAACACTGAAGCTTTCTTT.

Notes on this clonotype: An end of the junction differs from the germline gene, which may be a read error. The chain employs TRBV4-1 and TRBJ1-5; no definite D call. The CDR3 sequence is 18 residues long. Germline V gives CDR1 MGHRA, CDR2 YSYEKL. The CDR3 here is CAGSPLPLLHRSNQPQHF. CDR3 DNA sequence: TGCGCCGGCAGCCCCCTCCCTCTTCTCCATAGGAGCAATCAGCCCCAGCATTTT.

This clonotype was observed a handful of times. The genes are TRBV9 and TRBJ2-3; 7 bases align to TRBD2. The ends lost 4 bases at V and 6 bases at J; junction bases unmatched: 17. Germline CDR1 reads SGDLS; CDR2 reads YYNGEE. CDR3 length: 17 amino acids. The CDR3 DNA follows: TGTGCCAGCAGCCTCAACCCCACTAGCGCCTCGGGGGATACGCAGTATTTT. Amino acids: CASSLNPTSASGDTQYF.

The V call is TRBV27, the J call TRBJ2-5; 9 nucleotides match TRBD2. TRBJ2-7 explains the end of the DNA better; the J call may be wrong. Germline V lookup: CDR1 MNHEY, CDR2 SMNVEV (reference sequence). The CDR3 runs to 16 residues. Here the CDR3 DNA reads TGTGCCAGCAGTATATGGTCAGGTAGCGGGGGCTACGAGCAGTACTTC. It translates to CASSIWSGSGGYEQYF.

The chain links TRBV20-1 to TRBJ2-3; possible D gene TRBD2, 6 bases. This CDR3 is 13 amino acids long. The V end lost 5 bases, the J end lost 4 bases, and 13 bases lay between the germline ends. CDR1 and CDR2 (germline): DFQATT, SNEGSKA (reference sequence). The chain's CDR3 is CSAATRLADTQYF. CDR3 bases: TGCAGTGCTGCGACTAGGTTAGCAGATACGCAGTATTTT.

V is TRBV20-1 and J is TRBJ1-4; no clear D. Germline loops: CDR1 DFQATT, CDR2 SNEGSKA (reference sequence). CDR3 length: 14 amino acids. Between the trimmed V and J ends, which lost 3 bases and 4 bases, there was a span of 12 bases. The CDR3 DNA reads TGCAGTGCTAGGAAGGACGGACGTAATGAAAAACTGTTTTTT. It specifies CSARKDGRNEKLFF.

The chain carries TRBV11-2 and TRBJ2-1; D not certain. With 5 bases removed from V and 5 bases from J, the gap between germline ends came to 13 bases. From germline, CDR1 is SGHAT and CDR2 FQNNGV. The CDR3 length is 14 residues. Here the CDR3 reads CASSAKTDDNEQFF. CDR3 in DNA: TGTGCCAGCAGCGCCAAGACCGACGACAATGAGCAGTTCTTC.

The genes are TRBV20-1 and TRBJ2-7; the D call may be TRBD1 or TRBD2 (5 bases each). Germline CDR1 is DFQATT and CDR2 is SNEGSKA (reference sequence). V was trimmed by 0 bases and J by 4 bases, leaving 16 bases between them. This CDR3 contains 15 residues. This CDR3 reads CSARDSGQALYEQYF. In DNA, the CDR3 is TGCAGTGCTAGAGATTCGGGGCAGGCCCTTTACGAGCAGTACTTC.

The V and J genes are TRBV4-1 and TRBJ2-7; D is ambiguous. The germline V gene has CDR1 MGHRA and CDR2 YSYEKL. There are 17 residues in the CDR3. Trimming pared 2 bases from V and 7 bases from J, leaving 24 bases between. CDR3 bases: TGCGCCAGCAGCCAAATAACGGGCCGTTTGTTCCACAATGAGCAGTACTTC. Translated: CASSQITGRLFHNEQYF.

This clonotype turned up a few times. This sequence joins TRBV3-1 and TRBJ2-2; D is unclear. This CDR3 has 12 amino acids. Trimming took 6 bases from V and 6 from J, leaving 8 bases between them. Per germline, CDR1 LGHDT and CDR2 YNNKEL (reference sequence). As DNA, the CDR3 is TGTGCCAGCAGTGTCCAATCCGGGGAGCTGTTTTTT. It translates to CASSVQSGELFF.

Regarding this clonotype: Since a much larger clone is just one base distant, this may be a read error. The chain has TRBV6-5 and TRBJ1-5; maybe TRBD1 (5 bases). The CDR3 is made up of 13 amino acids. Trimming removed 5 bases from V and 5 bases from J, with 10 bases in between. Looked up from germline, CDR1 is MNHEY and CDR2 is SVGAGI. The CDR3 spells CASSPGYDQPQHF. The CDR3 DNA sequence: TGTGCCAGCAGTCCAGGGTATGATCAGCCCCAGCATTTT.